The 30 T cell receptor beta chains below were found in one sample sequenced in a study of OX40 agonist ivuxolimab in advanced cancers. Assay: immunoSEQ multiplex PCR; the TCRdb copy retains only in-frame clones and omits some. Here the sample spans around 58,000 clones, around 89% being singletons. Here the sequenced sample was CD4+ or CD8+ T cells sorted from blood, taken in a trial of the OX40 agonist ivuxolimab. The receptors derive from an adult with an advanced solid tumor such as melanoma, head and neck, liver or kidney cancer.

In the case of this clone: The identical CDR3 is also encoded by other nucleotide sequences in the sample. This chain connects TRBV18 to TRBJ2-6; tentatively, D is TRBD1 or TRBD2 (5 bases each). This CDR3 has 17 amino acids. V was cut by 3 bases and J by 0 bases, with 12 bases left in between. Germline-derived CDR1 and CDR2 are KGHSH and LQKENI. CDR3 protein: CASSPPGRLSGANVLTF. DNA for the CDR3: TGTGCCAGCTCACCTCCGGGACGGCTCTCTGGGGCCAACGTCCTGACTTTC.

V and J are TRBV7-2 and TRBJ1-4; weak D call: TRBD1 (6 bases). CDR1 SGHTA and CDR2 FQGNSA come from the germline V gene. Trimming took off 5 bases at V and 4 bases at J, with 14 bases between the two ends. The CDR3 has 15 amino acids. CDR3 residues: CASSPSTGRNEKLFF. The CDR3 DNA sequence: TGTGCCAGCAGCCCCTCGACAGGCCGTAATGAAAAACTGTTTTTT. Based on the CDR3 plus reference TRBV7-2 and TRBJ1-4, the full variable domain is GAGVSQSPSNKVTEKGKDVELRCDPISGHTALYWYRQSLGQGLEFLIYFQGNSAPDKSGLPSDRFSAERTGGSVSTLTIQRTQQEDSAVYLCASSPSTGRNEKLFFGSGTQLSVL.

This clone was counted a single time. The chain employs TRBV19 and TRBJ1-5; D is possibly TRBD1 (5 bases). Germline CDR1 is LNHDA and CDR2 is SQIVND (reference sequence). V shed 5 bases and J shed 3 bases, with 8 bases lying between them. CDR3 length equals 13 residues. DNA for the CDR3: TGTGCCAGTAGTTCAGGGTTCAATCAGCCCCAGCATTTT. Its translation: CASSSGFNQPQHF.

This chain joins TRBV5-8 and TRBJ1-1; tentatively, D is TRBD1 (5 bases). From germline, CDR1 is SGHTS and CDR2 YDEGEE. This CDR3 contains 12 residues. V lost 2 bases to trimming and J lost 8 bases, with 10 bases between them. Here the CDR3 DNA reads TGTGCCAGCAGCTTCGGGGCAGAAGAAGCTTTCTTT. Protein sequence: CASSFGAEEAFF.

J is TRBJ2-1 and V is TRBV20-1, with a weak D call TRBD1 (5 bases). The CDR3 is 11 amino acids. Trimming removed 3 bases from V and 5 bases from J, with 5 bases in between. CDR1 is DFQATT and CDR2 is SNEGSKA in the germline V gene (reference sequence). CDR3 nucleotide sequence: TGCAGTGCTAGGGACAACAATGAGCAGTTCTTC. Residues: CSARDNNEQFF.

The chain employs TRBV19 and TRBJ1-5; D might be TRBD1 (6 bases). The CDR3 contains 14 residues. Germline loops: CDR1 LNHDA, CDR2 SQIVND (reference sequence). V lost 7 bases to trimming and J lost 3 bases, with 13 bases between them. CDR3 sequence reads: CASTPGQPNQPQHF. The CDR3 DNA is TGTGCCAGTACCCCCGGACAGCCCAATCAGCCCCAGCATTTT.

The chain couples TRBV19 to TRBJ1-2; D is unresolved. The CDR3 extends over 14 amino acids. Trimming left V 3 bases short and J 3 bases short, with 11 bases between. Germline V gene lookup returns CDR1 LNHDA and CDR2 SQIVND (reference sequence). The CDR3 nucleotides read TGTGCCAGTAGTATGGGCAACGGGGACTATGGCTACACCTTC. Translated, it gives CASSMGNGDYGYTF.

This clone was seen a handful of times. The chain joins TRBV27 to TRBJ2-6; unclear D gene. Trimming stripped 5 bases from V and 1 base from J, with 12 bases between. This CDR3 has 16 residues. Per germline, CDR1 MNHEY and CDR2 SMNVEV (reference sequence). DNA for the CDR3: TGTGCCAGCAGTGTCTCCTACCGATCTGGGGCCAACGTCCTGACTTTC. Translation: CASSVSYRSGANVLTF.

A word on this clone: Other DNA sequences from this sample encode an identical CDR3 as well. This chain connects TRBV5-4 to TRBJ2-6, with 12 positions matching TRBD1. Germline lookup yields CDR1 SGHNT and CDR2 YYREEE (reference sequence). V gave up 4 bases and J gave up 4 bases; unmatched junction bases: 6. The CDR3 spans 17 residues. DNA of the CDR3: TGTGCCAGCAGCAGGGGACAGGGGGCGTCCGGGGCCAACGTCCTGACTTTC. This gives the protein CASSRGQGASGANVLTF.

This clone was counted once. V is TRBV27 and J is TRBJ2-5; 12 positions match TRBD2. The CDR3 extends over 16 amino acids. Germline V gene data show CDR1 as MNHEY and CDR2 as SMNVEV (reference sequence). J gave up 2 bases and V 1 base, and 2 bases lay outside the gene matches. CDR3: CASSLLTSGGQETQYF. The CDR3 bases are TGTGCCAGCAGTTTATTGACTAGCGGGGGACAAGAGACCCAGTACTTC.

V usage is TRBV15 and J usage is TRBJ2-5; 10 bases are a match to TRBD1. Germline CDR1 reads LNHNV; CDR2 reads YYDKDF (reference sequence). With 1 base clipped from V and 5 bases from J, the junction kept 13 bases outside the gene matches. The CDR3 sequence is 18 residues long. The CDR3 bases are TGTGCCACCAGCAGAGCTCTATCGCCGGGGACAGGGGATGAGACCCAGTACTTC. Residues: CATSRALSPGTGDETQYF.

This chain connects TRBV6-6 to TRBJ2-5, with 7 bases aligning to TRBD1. The CDR3 spans 15 residues. The germline V gene encodes CDR1 MNHNY and CDR2 SVGAGI (reference sequence). The J segment lost 4 bases and the V segment lost 2 bases, leaving 7 bases of the junction unmatched. The CDR3 loop is CASSYGQVERETQYF. CDR3 nucleotide sequence: TGTGCCAGCAGTTACGGACAGGTCGAGCGAGAGACCCAGTACTTC.

This clone was detected once. The V gene is TRBV6-5, the J gene TRBJ2-3; no clear D. Trimming removed 7 bases at V and 10 bases at J, with 12 bases between. This CDR3 contains 11 residues. In germline, CDR1 is MNHEY, CDR2 SVGAGI. This chain's CDR3 is CASTLGESQYF. The CDR3 coding sequence is TGTGCCAGCACCTTAGGAGAATCGCAGTATTTT.

V is TRBV5-1 and J is TRBJ2-2; the D gene could be TRBD1 or TRBD2 (5 bases each). The CDR3 contains 15 residues. Trimming took off 4 bases at V and 6 bases at J, with 16 bases between the two ends. Looked up from germline, CDR1 is SGHRS and CDR2 is YFSETQ. The CDR3, as DNA: TGCGCCAGCAGCCCAGGGACGAGGGGCGCCGGGGAGCTGTTTTTT. Translated: CASSPGTRGAGELFF.

This rearrangement joins TRBV6-5 to TRBJ2-1, with TRBD2 matching 8 bases. V lost 2 bases, J lost 0 bases, and 0 bases stayed unmatched. This CDR3 is built from 15 residues. CDR1 and CDR2 from the germline V gene are MNHEY and SVGAGI. The CDR3 here is CASSYTSGSYNEQFF. CDR3 coding DNA: TGTGCCAGCAGTTACACTAGCGGCTCCTACAATGAGCAGTTCTTC.

This rearrangement joins TRBV7-9 to TRBJ2-7, with 7 bases identical to TRBD1. Per the germline V gene, CDR1 is SEHNR and CDR2 is FQNEAQ (reference sequence). J was trimmed by 0 bases and V by 5 bases; bases with no gene match: 7. This CDR3 is 15 amino acids long. The CDR3 sequence is CASSPWDRFSYEQYF. The CDR3 DNA follows: TGTGCCAGCAGCCCTTGGGACAGATTCTCCTACGAGCAGTACTTC.

The rearrangement links TRBV21-1 to TRBJ2-6; TRBD1 is taken as the D call from the table, unchecked against the DNA. TRBV21-1 is marked as a pseudogene. CDR3 length: 14 residues. The CDR3, as DNA: TGTGCCAGCAGCAAGGGACATTGGGCCAACGTCCTGACTTTC. It codes for CASSKGHWANVLTF.

The chain joins TRBV6-1 to TRBJ2-1; 7 bases agree with TRBD2. CDR1 is MNHNS, CDR2 SASEGT, per germline. This CDR3 comprises 15 residues. Trimming took 4 bases from V and 7 from J; bases not matched to a gene: 10. The CDR3 DNA follows: TGTGCCAGCAGTGGGACTAGAGCGGGGTTAAATGAGCAGTTCTTC. Protein sequence: CASSGTRAGLNEQFF.

This chain uses TRBV19 with TRBJ2-2; D perhaps matches TRBD1 (5 bases). V was pared by 9 bases and J by 0 bases, with 14 bases between. This CDR3 region has 15 residues. Germline CDR1 and CDR2: LNHDA and SQIVND (reference sequence). CDR3 nucleotides: TGTGCCAGCACCGGTGACAGCGCGAACACCGGGGAGCTGTTTTTT. Amino acids: CASTGDSANTGELFF.

The chain links TRBV28 to TRBJ2-7, with TRBD1 matching over 7 bases. The germline V gene encodes CDR1 MDHEN and CDR2 SYDVKM. The CDR3 is 14 residues long. The ends lost 7 bases at V and 5 bases at J; junction bases unmatched: 11. CDR3 sequence (DNA): TGTGCCAGCAATGGGCAGGGGGAAGTCGACGAGCAGTACTTC. Encoded protein: CASNGQGEVDEQYF. Full variable domain (remainder filled in from reference TRBV28 and TRBJ2-7): DVKVTQSSRYLVKRTGEKVFLECVQDMDHENMFWYRQDPGLGLRLIYFSYDVKMKEKGDIPEGYSVSREKKERFSLILESASTNQTSMYLCASNGQGEVDEQYFGPGTRLTVT.

The chain links TRBV19 to TRBJ1-2, with 8 bases aligning to TRBD1. The CDR3 is 12 residues long. Losses at the gene ends were 7 bases for V and 8 bases for J; bases not matched to a gene: 6. CDR1 is LNHDA and CDR2 is SQIVND in the germline V gene (reference sequence). The CDR3 DNA follows: TGTGCCAGTAATTTCAGGGGGCGAGGCTACACCTTC. Translated: CASNFRGRGYTF.

V is TRBV7-8 and J is TRBJ2-7; no reliable D call. V was shortened by 5 bases and J by 0 bases, with 11 bases between the two germline ends. Looked up from germline, CDR1 is SGHVS and CDR2 is FQNEAQ. This CDR3 region has 14 residues. The CDR3: CASSPRESSYEQYF. The CDR3 coding sequence is TGTGCCAGCAGCCCCAGAGAGAGCTCCTACGAGCAGTACTTC.

The genes are TRBV2 and TRBJ2-7, with TRBD1 identical over 7 bases. Germline V CDR1 and CDR2: SNHLY, FYNNEI. This CDR3 has 14 amino acids. The ends lost 5 bases at V and 1 base at J; junction bases unmatched: 5. CDR3 loop: CASSRGRRSYEQYF. CDR3 nucleotide sequence: TGTGCCAGCAGTAGGGGGCGCAGGTCCTACGAGCAGTACTTC.

The rearrangement links TRBV6-5 to TRBJ1-5, with 8 positions matching TRBD1. Unmatched junction bases numbered 6, after V lost 6 bases and J lost 2 bases. CDR1 is MNHEY, CDR2 SVGAGI, per germline. The CDR3 spans 15 residues. DNA of the CDR3: TGTGCCAGCAGGTCAGGGGGCTCGGGCAATCAGCCCCAGCATTTT. The encoded protein is CASRSGGSGNQPQHF.

The genes are TRBV5-6 and TRBJ2-3; D is ambiguous. The CDR3 extends over 16 amino acids. V dropped 0 bases and J dropped 2 bases, with 13 bases sitting between them. Germline V CDR1 and CDR2: SGHDT, YYEEEE. The CDR3 is CASSLDQAILTDTQYF. DNA for the CDR3: TGTGCCAGCAGCTTGGACCAGGCCATCCTCACAGATACGCAGTATTTT. Filled out from reference TRBV5-6 and TRBJ2-3, the complete variable domain reads DAGVTQSPTHLIKTRGQQVTLRCSPKSGHDTVSWYQQALGQGPQFIFQYYEEEERQRGNFPDRFSGHQFPNYSSELNVNALLLGDSALYLCASSLDQAILTDTQYFGPGTRLTVL.

The chain joins TRBV28 to TRBJ2-7; D is undetermined. Germline CDR1 reads MDHEN; CDR2 reads SYDVKM. Trimming stripped 11 bases from V and 0 bases from J, with 8 bases between. This CDR3 comprises 11 residues. Here the CDR3 reads CALGSSYEQYF. The CDR3, as DNA: TGTGCCCTGGGCAGCTCCTACGAGCAGTACTTC.

The CDR3 is CASTDRVNQPQHF. The CDR3 nucleotides are TGTGCCAGCACTGACAGGGTAAATCAGCCCCAGCATTTT. V is TRBV6-6 and J is TRBJ1-5; 7 positions agree with TRBD1. CDR3 length equals 13 residues. V trimming: 7 bases; J trimming: 4 bases; junction bases outside the gene matches: 4. Germline values: CDR1 MNHNY, CDR2 SVGAGI (reference sequence).

This chain uses TRBV27 with TRBJ1-5; no firm D call. Trimming took 3 bases from V and 7 from J, leaving 13 bases between them. The CDR3 contains 14 residues. CDR1 and CDR2 from the germline V gene are MNHEY and SMNVEV (reference sequence). The CDR3 DNA sequence: TGTGCCAGCAGTTTTTCTGGGGTTAGGCAGCCCCAGCATTTT. Translating it yields CASSFSGVRQPQHF.

The chain links TRBV5-1 to TRBJ2-1, with 9 bases that match TRBD2. V was clipped by 4 bases and J by 0 bases; unmatched bases: 5. CDR1 and CDR2 from the germline V gene are SGHRS and YFSETQ. The length of the CDR3 is 16 residues. The CDR3, as DNA: TGCGCCAGCAGCATCACTAGCGGGCCCTCCTACAATGAGCAGTTCTTC. This translates into CASSITSGPSYNEQFF.

V and J are TRBV29-1 and TRBJ2-7; tentatively, D is TRBD1 or TRBD2 (5 bases each). CDR3 size: 17 residues. Trimming stripped 8 bases from V and 1 base from J, with 27 bases between. CDR1 is SQVTM and CDR2 is ANQGSEA in the germline V gene. In DNA, the CDR3 is TGCAGCCTCTGGCCAAGTGGGGCGCGGGTTGAATCCTACGAGCAGTACTTC. Its protein is CSLWPSGARVESYEQYF.